The 3 T cell receptor beta chains reported below all come from one sample, sequenced in a study of immune aging and cytomegalovirus after organ transplant. BD Rhapsody targeted mRNA and AbSeq chemistry was used for microwell cell capture and library preparation. TCRdb ran MiXCR on the single-cell sequencing reads and lists one entry per CDR3 protein. The profile shows roughly 20,000 distinct CDR3 sequences, about a third of them singletons. Time point noted: five sample-tagged time points from pre-transplant (day -1) to day 368 post-transplant, pooled. No antigens are known for them. The material sequenced was CMV peptide-activated CD4+ and CD8+ T cells sorted from blood, taken at five time points, pooled. Subset noted: sorted CD8+CD137+ and CD4+CD154+ T cells after 12 to 13 h CMV IE-1 peptide stimulation. The receptor source for this set is a female donor who had a heart transplant and CMV viremia.

In its sample, this clonotype is medium-sized. The chain couples TRBV20-1 to TRBJ2-7; 7 positions agree with TRBD1. The CDR3 is made up of 14 amino acids. Germline CDR1 DFQATT, CDR2 SNEGSKA (reference sequence). With V trimmed by 3 bases and J by 2 bases, 7 bases remained unmatched. As DNA, the CDR3 is TGCAGTGCTAGTTTGAGCAGGGGGACCTACGAGCAGTACTTC. Its protein product is CSASLSRGTYEQYF.

The chain carries TRBV10-2 and TRBJ2-2; D is possibly TRBD2 (6 bases). Germline values: CDR1 WSHSY, CDR2 SAAADI. V shed 9 bases and J shed 6 bases, with 17 bases lying between them. The CDR3 runs to 14 residues. Written as DNA, the CDR3 is TGCGCCAGTACCCTGACTAGTCGTTCCGGGGAGCTGTTTTTT. The encoded protein is CASTLTSRSGELFF.

This clonotype was detected a few times. The chain employs TRBV29-1 and TRBJ2-1; tentatively, D is TRBD2 (5 bases). V was clipped by 6 bases and J by 9 bases, with 12 bases between them. CDR3 size: 11 residues. Germline assignment: CDR1 SQVTM and CDR2 ANQGSEA. CDR3 nucleotides: TGCAGCGTCACAACGACTATTGAGCAGTTCTTC. Translating gives CSVTTTIEQFF.